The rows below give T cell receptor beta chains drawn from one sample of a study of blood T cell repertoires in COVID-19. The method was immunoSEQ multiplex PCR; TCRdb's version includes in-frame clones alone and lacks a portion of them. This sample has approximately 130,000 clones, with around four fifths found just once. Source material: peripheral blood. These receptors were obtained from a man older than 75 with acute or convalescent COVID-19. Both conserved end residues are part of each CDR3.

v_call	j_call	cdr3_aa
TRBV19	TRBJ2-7	CASSNRAFYEQYF
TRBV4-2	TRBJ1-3	CASSQGDSSTIYF
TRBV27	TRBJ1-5	CASSPSDRGRNQPQHF
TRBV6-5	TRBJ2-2	CASNLQGANTGELFF
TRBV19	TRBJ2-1	CASSIGRSSYNEQFF
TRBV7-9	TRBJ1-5	CASSLGQHQPQHF
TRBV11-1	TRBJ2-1	CASSFQLAGYNEQFF
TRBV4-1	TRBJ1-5	CASSQDTSGSVRNQPQHF
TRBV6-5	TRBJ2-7	CASTPGTANYEQYF
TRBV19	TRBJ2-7	CASSIREIPYEQYF
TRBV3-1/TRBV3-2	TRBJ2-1	CASSPSGGVTNEQFF
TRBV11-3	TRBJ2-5	CASSSTGTGRQETQYF
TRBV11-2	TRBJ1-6	CASSHSGSPLHF
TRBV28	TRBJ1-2	CASSLSFPRQGGYTF
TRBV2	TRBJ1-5	CASSEAGARNQPQHF
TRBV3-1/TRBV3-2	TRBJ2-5	CASSPLGTEETQYF
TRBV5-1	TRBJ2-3	CASSPGHTDTQYF
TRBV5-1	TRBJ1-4	CASSLTGVGNEKLFF
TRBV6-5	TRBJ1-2	CASSTTGANYGYTF
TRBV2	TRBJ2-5	CASSPRDRGTQYF
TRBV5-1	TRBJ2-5	CASSQGGGETQYF
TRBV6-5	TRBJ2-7	CASSKGGNTYEQYF
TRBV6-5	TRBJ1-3	CASRTESSGNTIYF
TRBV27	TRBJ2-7	CASSLAGQRTYEQYF
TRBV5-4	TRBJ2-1	CASTIDTDGTSSYNEQFF
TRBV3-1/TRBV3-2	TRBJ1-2	CASSQDWTAAPYTF
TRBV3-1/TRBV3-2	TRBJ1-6	CASSRETGGTGSPLHF
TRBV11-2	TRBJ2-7	CASSLLFSGTSEQYF
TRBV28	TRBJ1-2	CAGGGQNYGYTF
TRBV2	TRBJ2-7	CASSERDRANF
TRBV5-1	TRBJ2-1	CASSLWGDVYNEQFF